This T cell receptor (beta chain) stems from a study of T cells in Graves' hyperthyroidism and ophthalmopathy. About the research overall: Peripheral blood samples were taken at initial diagnosis, prior to any treatment.

The CDR3 loop spans 15 amino acids. Trimming left V 1 base short and J 1 base short, with 10 bases between. Germline lookup yields CDR1 SGHAT and CDR2 FQNNGV. The study included ophthalmopathy patients with Clinical Activity Score at least 3, NOSPECS grade at least 4 and duration under 3 months. Uncontrolled infection, other autoimmune disease, pregnancy or lactation barred patients from enrollment. This clonotype showed up just a few times. Authors of the study amplified TCR beta CDR3 regions from RNA transcripts. TCR CDR3 underwent first-round RT-PCR with the HTBI primer set. TCRdb reprocessed the multiplex PCR reads with MiXCR, giving one entry per CDR3 protein. The repertoire holds 640,000 or so distinct CDR3 sequences, roughly 14% seen once, with roughly 4.3% in the top ten.

The clonotype originates from a woman aged 40 to 55 with Graves' ophthalmopathy. The sequenced sample consisted of blood. The rearrangement links TRBV11-2 to TRBJ1-1; maybe TRBD1 (5 bases). CDR3 region: CASSLAGTSNTEAFF. The DNA for the CDR3 is TGTGCCAGCAGCTTAGCCGGGACGTCGAACACTGAAGCTTTCTTT.